This passage covers 24 T cell receptor beta chains from one sample sequenced in a study of blood T cell repertoires in COVID-19. The data were produced by immunoSEQ multiplex PCR, yet TCRdb's version contains in-frame clones alone and is incomplete. The sample lists over 200,000 clones; 83% were seen once. Source material: peripheral blood. All receptors derive from a woman in her seventies with active or convalescent COVID-19.

This chain connects TRBV7-2 to TRBJ1-6; D is uncertain. Germline assignment: CDR1 SGHTA and CDR2 FQGNSA. This CDR3 has 11 residues. Trimming removed 5 bases at V and 14 bases at J, with 10 bases between. CDR3 protein: CASSREIALHF. The CDR3 DNA reads as TGTGCCAGCAGCCGTGAGATAGCCCTCCACTTT. Full variable domain (rest looked up from reference TRBV7-2 and TRBJ1-6): GAGVSQSPSNKVTEKGKDVELRCDPISGHTALYWYRQSLGQGLEFLIYFQGNSAPDKSGLPSDRFSAERTGGSVSTLTIQRTQQEDSAVYLCASSREIALHFGNGTRLTVT.

The chain links TRBV15 to TRBJ2-7; 8 nucleotides align to TRBD2. This CDR3 has 16 residues. Germline CDR1 and CDR2: LNHNV and YYDKDF (reference sequence). J lost 4 bases, V lost 5 bases, and 13 bases had no gene match. Written as DNA, the CDR3 is TGTGCCACCAGCCTCCCCGGGGGGGGCGCTTTTTACGAGCAGTACTTC. Its protein is CATSLPGGGAFYEQYF.

The chain combines TRBV28 with TRBJ2-7, with TRBD1 matching 11 bases. The CDR3 covers 17 residues. Germline assignment: CDR1 MDHEN and CDR2 SYDVKM. V trimming: 5 bases; J trimming: 4 bases; junction bases outside the gene matches: 13. The CDR3 DNA reads TGTGCCAGCAGTGACCCACTTGGACAGGGGGCAGTATACGAGCAGTACTTC. Protein sequence: CASSDPLGQGAVYEQYF.

The rearrangement uses TRBV6-6 and TRBJ2-2; 7 positions match TRBD2. After removal of 6 bases from V and 0 bases from J, the junction contained 7 bases not matched to a gene. CDR1 and CDR2 from the germline V gene are MNHNY and SVGAGI (reference sequence). This CDR3 is 16 amino acids long. The CDR3 nucleotides read TGTGCCAGCAGCCCGGGACTAACCTCGAACACCGGGGAGCTGTTTTTT. As protein: CASSPGLTSNTGELFF.

V is TRBV5-1 and J is TRBJ1-1, with a weak D call TRBD1 (6 bases). Germline loops: CDR1 SGHRS, CDR2 YFSETQ. V was trimmed by 4 bases and J by 2 bases, leaving 15 bases between them. This CDR3 comprises 15 residues. The CDR3 protein is CASSGGQTLNTEAFF. The CDR3 region has the DNA TGCGCCAGCAGCGGAGGACAGACTTTAAACACTGAAGCTTTCTTT. The full variable domain, in which reference TRBV5-1 and TRBJ1-1 provide the parts outside the CDR3, is KAGVTQTPRYLIKTRGQQVTLSCSPISGHRSVSWYQQTPGQGLQFLFEYFSETQRNKGNFPGRFSGRQFSNSRSEMNVSTLELGDSALYLCASSGGQTLNTEAFFGQGTRLTVV.

This sequence joins TRBV7-9 and TRBJ2-5; possibly TRBD2 for D (5 bases). V was cut by 1 base and J by 1 base, with 10 bases left in between. The CDR3 spans 15 residues. Germline CDR1 reads SEHNR; CDR2 reads FQNEAQ (reference sequence). CDR3 DNA sequence: TGTGCCAGCAGCTTAGGGTGGCTAGCCCAAGAGACCCAGTACTTC. Its protein is CASSLGWLAQETQYF.

This clone was detected only once. The chain has TRBV18 and TRBJ2-3; the match to TRBD2 covers 13 bases. Unmatched junction bases numbered 3, after V lost 5 bases and J lost 1 base. This CDR3 has 16 amino acids. CDR1 KGHSH and CDR2 LQKENI come from the germline V gene. The CDR3 here is CASSLGTSGGTDTQYF. The CDR3 DNA follows: TGTGCCAGCTCATTAGGGACTAGCGGGGGCACAGATACGCAGTATTTT.

V is TRBV2 and J is TRBJ2-2; D not resolved. V lost 2 bases and J lost 7, with 8 bases in between. The CDR3 has 13 residues. Germline loops: CDR1 SNHLY, CDR2 FYNNEI. CDR3: CASSEFVSGELFF. CDR3 bases: TGTGCCAGCAGTGAATTCGTGAGCGGGGAGCTGTTTTTT.

V gene TRBV3-1 (or the pseudogene TRBV3-2) combines with J gene TRBJ2-7; D remains unclear. This CDR3 has 14 residues. V lost 1 base and J lost 0, with 7 bases in between. The germline gives CDR1 LGHDT, CDR2 YNNKEL (reference sequence). CDR3 sequence (DNA): TGTGCCAGCAGCCAAGGCCAGGTCTCCTACGAGCAGTACTTC. It translates to CASSQGQVSYEQYF.

This rearrangement joins TRBV30 to TRBJ1-1; 9 bases fit TRBD1. The CDR3 is made up of 15 amino acids. Germline V gives CDR1 GTSNPN, CDR2 SVGIG (reference sequence). V trimming: 2 bases; J trimming: 1 base; junction bases outside the gene matches: 5. As DNA, the CDR3 is TGTGCCTGGAGTTCACAGGGGGCCGAGAACACTGAAGCTTTCTTT. Translating gives CAWSSQGAENTEAFF.

This clone was detected only once. The chain joins TRBV13 to TRBJ2-3, with a tentative D call TRBD1 (5 bases). V was trimmed by 3 bases and J by 4 bases, leaving 23 bases between them. The CDR3 is 18 amino acids. Germline lookup yields CDR1 PRHDT and CDR2 FYEKMQ (reference sequence). The CDR3 sequence: CASSFRQPGPMGPDTQYF. CDR3 coding DNA: TGTGCCAGCAGCTTTCGGCAACCAGGACCTATGGGGCCAGATACGCAGTATTTT.

The J gene is TRBJ2-5, the V gene TRBV5-4; 7 bases align to TRBD2. Per the germline V gene, CDR1 is SGHNT and CDR2 is YYREEE (reference sequence). The CDR3 is made up of 15 amino acids. The V segment lost 5 bases and the J segment 1 base; nucleotides outside the gene matches: 8. This CDR3 is CASRTASGLQETQYF. For the CDR3, the DNA is TGTGCCAGCAGAACAGCTAGCGGACTCCAAGAGACCCAGTACTTC.

The V call is TRBV3-1 (or the pseudogene TRBV3-2), the J call TRBJ1-1, with D hard to call. Trimming cost V 0 bases and J 5 bases, with 10 bases left between them. The CDR3 length is 14 residues. Looked up from germline, CDR1 is LGHDT and CDR2 is YNNKEL (reference sequence). CDR3 nucleotide sequence: TGTGCCAGCAGCCAAGATCTAAGGAGGACTGAAGCTTTCTTT. This gives the protein CASSQDLRRTEAFF.

This clone was counted a few times. V gene TRBV5-1 combines with J gene TRBJ2-3, with 15 bases that match TRBD2. This CDR3 is built from 19 residues. V was pared by 2 bases and J by 3 bases, with 10 bases of the junction left unmatched. The germline CDR1 and CDR2 sequences are SGHRS and YFSETQ. CDR3 DNA sequence: TGCGCCAGCAGCTTAGGTTGGGGACTAGCGGGAGGAAGGACAGATACGCAGTATTTT. This sequence encodes CASSLGWGLAGGRTDTQYF.

The rearrangement links TRBV7-6 to TRBJ2-3, with D hard to call. The CDR3 covers 14 residues. The germline CDR1 and CDR2 sequences are SGHVS and FNYEAQ. Trimming removed 5 bases at V and 5 bases at J, with 14 bases between. CDR3 in amino acids: CASSRQSPGDTQYF. CDR3 sequence (DNA): TGTGCCAGCAGCAGACAATCCCCCGGAGATACGCAGTATTTT. Using reference TRBV7-6 and TRBJ2-3 for the parts outside the CDR3, the full variable domain is GAGVSQSPRYKVTKRGQDVALRCDPISGHVSLYWYRQALGQGPEFLTYFNYEAQQDKSGLPNDRFSAERPEGSISTLTIQRTEQRDSAMYRCASSRQSPGDTQYFGPGTRLTVL.

V and J are TRBV5-6 and TRBJ2-1; 12 bases match TRBD2. This CDR3 spans 14 amino acids. The germline V gene encodes CDR1 SGHDT and CDR2 YYEEEE. J gave up 11 bases and V 3 bases, and 6 bases lay outside the gene matches. The CDR3 DNA is TGTGCCAGCAGCTCCCGACTAGCGGGGGAGAAGCAGTTCTTC. This gives the protein CASSSRLAGEKQFF.

This chain connects TRBV27 to TRBJ1-1; D is possibly TRBD1 (5 bases). CDR1 and CDR2 from the germline V gene are MNHEY and SMNVEV (reference sequence). Trimming took 7 bases from V and 0 from J, leaving 15 bases between them. The CDR3 spans 15 residues. CDR3 nucleotides: TGTGCCAGCACCCCACATGGCAGGGTGAACACTGAAGCTTTCTTT. This encodes CASTPHGRVNTEAFF.

As DNA, the CDR3 is TGTGCCAGCAGCTTAGCCAGGGCCAATGAGCAGTTCTTC. The encoded protein is CASSLARANEQFF. V usage is TRBV7-2 and J usage is TRBJ2-1; D may be TRBD1 (5 bases). Looked up from germline, CDR1 is SGHTA and CDR2 is FQGNSA. The CDR3 length is 13 residues. The V end was cut by 0 bases, the J end by 6 bases, with 6 bases between.

The V call is TRBV3-1 (or the pseudogene TRBV3-2), the J call TRBJ2-1, with D perhaps TRBD2 (7 bases). Germline V gene sequence: CDR1 LGHDT, CDR2 YNNKEL (reference sequence). This CDR3 comprises 12 residues. V was shortened by 10 bases and J by 10 bases, with 17 bases between the two germline ends. In DNA form, the CDR3 reads TGTGCCACCCGAGGGGGGGGCCGGGAGCAGTTCTTC. This encodes CATRGGGREQFF.

The rearrangement uses TRBV5-4 and TRBJ2-4; the D gene is possibly TRBD1 (5 bases). This CDR3 is built from 15 residues. CDR1 SGHNT and CDR2 YYREEE come from the germline V gene (reference sequence). Trimming took off 2 bases at V and 3 bases at J, with 12 bases between the two ends. The CDR3 DNA is TGTGCCAGCAGCTTCAGGGTGGAAGGCAAAAACATTCAGTACTTC. Amino acid sequence: CASSFRVEGKNIQYF.

The chain uses TRBV30 and TRBJ1-1; TRBD1 matches 9 bases. J gave up 10 bases and V 0 bases, and 6 bases lay outside the gene matches. The germline gives CDR1 GTSNPN, CDR2 SVGIG (reference sequence). The CDR3 runs to 13 residues. As DNA, the CDR3 is TGTGCCTGGAGTGTCCCGGGACAGGGTACAGCTTTCTTT. Translating gives CAWSVPGQGTAFF.

This clone was observed a single time. J is TRBJ2-7 and V is TRBV9, with D perhaps matching TRBD2 (6 bases). Germline V gene lookup returns CDR1 SGDLS and CDR2 YYNGEE. The V and J ends lost 1 base and 2 bases respectively, with 13 bases between them. This CDR3 comprises 15 residues. The CDR3 sequence: CASSVTGVGTYEQYF. For the CDR3, the DNA is TGTGCCAGCAGCGTAACGGGGGTTGGAACCTACGAGCAGTACTTC.

The chain carries TRBV15 and TRBJ2-7; 10 nucleotides align to TRBD1. The germline CDR1 and CDR2 sequences are LNHNV and YYDKDF (reference sequence). CDR3 length: 16 residues. V shed 1 base and J 2 bases; nucleotides not matched to a gene: 5. DNA for the CDR3: TGTGCCACCAGCAGAGGATACGGACAGGGGGCCTACGAGCAGTACTTC. This encodes CATSRGYGQGAYEQYF.

V gene TRBV19 combines with J gene TRBJ2-3, with TRBD2 identical over 7 bases. This CDR3 comprises 14 residues. Trimming removed 10 bases from V and 5 bases from J; junction bases left unmatched: 12. CDR1 is LNHDA, CDR2 SQIVND, per germline (reference sequence). The CDR3: CATAGTTSGDTQYF. As DNA, the CDR3 is TGTGCCACCGCCGGGACTACTTCCGGAGATACGCAGTATTTT.